These 18 T cell receptor beta chains were all obtained from the same sample, sequenced in a study of liver allograft versus peripheral blood T cells. Study details: A comparison was made between T cell receptor repertoires in transplanted livers and those in recipients' peripheral blood.

TCRdb redid the calling of the reads with MiXCR, one entry per CDR3 protein. Of several thousand distinct CDR3 sequences listed, about 15% are singletons. Every receptor here comes from a human patient who had a liver transplant. Some T cells may be provided by the graft donor.

As DNA, the CDR3 is TGTGCCAGCAGCTTAGGGGGAGAGACGGGGGAGACCCAGTACTTC. Amino acids: CASSLGGETGETQYF. The V gene is TRBV7-3, the J gene TRBJ2-1; D may be TRBD1 or TRBD2 (5 bases each). The J call may be wrong; the DNA end is better matched by TRBJ2-5. This CDR3 comprises 15 residues. Germline V lookup: CDR1 SGHTA, CDR2 FQGTGA.

Remarks on this clonotype: Just one base apart from a much larger clone, this may be a read error. The rearrangement uses TRBV13 and TRBJ2-1; D possibly corresponds to TRBD2 (6 bases). Germline V gene sequence: CDR1 PRHDT, CDR2 FYEKMQ (reference sequence). The CDR3 has 14 residues. Written as DNA, the CDR3 is TGTACCACCGGATTCGGCACTAGCCGCAATGAGCAGTTCTTC. As protein: CTTGFGTSRNEQFF.

There are many counts of this clonotype. This chain joins TRBV13 and TRBJ2-3; 8 bases are a match to TRBD2. The CDR3 covers 14 residues. Germline CDR1 is PRHDT and CDR2 is FYEKMQ (reference sequence). V gave up 6 bases and J gave up 5 bases; unmatched junction bases: 7. The CDR3 coding sequence is TGTGCCAGCAGGGGGACTAGAAGTATAGATACGCAGTATTTT. It codes for CASRGTRSIDTQYF.

By sample share, this clonotype is medium-sized. J is TRBJ2-3 and V is TRBV10-3; 9 nucleotides match TRBD1. The CDR3 is made up of 13 amino acids. After removal of 10 bases from V and 6 bases from J, the junction contained 8 bases not matched to a gene. Germline V CDR1 and CDR2: ENHRY, SYGVKD. The CDR3 loop is CATEGQGGDTQYF. In nucleotides, the CDR3 is TGTGCCACGGAGGGACAGGGTGGGGATACGCAGTATTTT.

This clonotype was counted at least ten times. The chain employs TRBV7-2 and TRBJ2-7; D not resolved. V was shortened by 2 bases and J by 7 bases, with 9 bases between the two germline ends. Looked up from germline, CDR1 is SGHTA and CDR2 is FQGNSA. CDR3 length equals 12 residues. Here the CDR3 reads CASSLNWSEQYF. The CDR3 coding sequence is TGTGCCAGCAGCTTAAATTGGAGTGAGCAGTACTTC.

By share, this clonotype ranks as medium-sized. The chain carries TRBV7-2 and TRBJ1-2; 11 positions match TRBD1. The germline CDR1 and CDR2 sequences are SGHTA and FQGNSA. The CDR3 covers 14 residues. The V and J ends lost 5 bases and 8 bases, in that order; junction bases with no gene match: 7. This chain's CDR3 is CASSLDRGRQGYTF. CDR3 nucleotide sequence: TGTGCCAGCAGCCTGGACAGGGGGCGTCAGGGCTACACCTTC.

This clonotype has a handful of counts. The rearrangement uses TRBV20-1 and TRBJ2-7, with TRBD2 identical over 7 bases. The germline V gene has CDR1 DFQATT and CDR2 SNEGSKA (reference sequence). J gave up 0 bases and V 4 bases, and 18 bases lay outside the gene matches. This CDR3 is built from 18 residues. The CDR3 reads CSATLSRGDIFNSYEQYF. DNA for the CDR3: TGCAGTGCTACTCTCTCCCGGGGGGATATCTTCAACTCCTACGAGCAGTACTTC.

In this sample, this clonotype turned up a few times. The chain employs TRBV30 and TRBJ1-1; 7 bases agree with TRBD1. The CDR3 loop spans 15 amino acids. Trimming removed 2 bases from V and 5 bases from J; junction bases left unmatched: 11. Germline V lookup: CDR1 GTSNPN, CDR2 SVGIG (reference sequence). The DNA for the CDR3 is TGTGCCTGGAGTCCGACAGGGCAATTGCGGACTGAAGCTTTCTTT. Its protein product is CAWSPTGQLRTEAFF.

This rearrangement joins TRBV19 to TRBJ2-1; D remains ambiguous. CDR3 size: 13 residues. Germline CDR1 LNHDA, CDR2 SQIVND (reference sequence). V shed 1 base and J shed 3 bases, with 4 bases lying between them. The CDR3 DNA reads TGTGCCAGTAGTATAGGACACTACAATGAGCAGTTCTTC. This translates into CASSIGHYNEQFF.

By share of the sample, this clonotype is medium-sized. The rearrangement links TRBV7-2 to TRBJ1-5, with no clear D. Trimming took off 4 bases at V and 2 bases at J, with 9 bases between the two ends. In germline, CDR1 is SGHTA, CDR2 FQGNSA. The length of the CDR3 is 14 residues. The CDR3 DNA reads as TGTGCCAGCAGCTCTCGGACGGGCAATCAGCCCCAGCATTTT. Translating gives CASSSRTGNQPQHF.

With respect to this clonotype: Possible read error: a much larger clone is one base away. The chain combines TRBV7-2 with TRBJ1-1; 9 nucleotides line up with TRBD1. This CDR3 has 14 amino acids. In germline, CDR1 is SGHTA, CDR2 FQGNSA. With 1 base clipped from V and 4 bases from J, the junction kept 1 base outside the gene matches. The CDR3, as DNA: TGTGCCAGCAGCTTAGAGGGACAGGGCACTGAAGCTTTCTTT. It translates to CASSLEGQGTEAFF.

The chain has TRBV20-1 and TRBJ2-5; D might be TRBD1 or TRBD2, each matching 6 bases. Germline V CDR1 and CDR2: DFQATT, SNEGSKA (reference sequence). V was pared by 1 base and J by 9 bases, with 21 bases between. This CDR3 contains 15 residues. In nucleotides, the CDR3 is TGCAGTGCTAGAGCGCCGGGGGCAGATACGGGGTCCCAGTACTTC. Its translation: CSARAPGADTGSQYF.

This clonotype is medium-sized in the sample. The CDR3 bases are TGTGCCAGCAGCTTACTTGTGGTTGACTCTGGAAACACCATATATTTT. This translates into CASSLLVVDSGNTIYF. This chain uses TRBV13 with TRBJ1-3; D ambiguous. CDR1 is PRHDT and CDR2 is FYEKMQ in the germline V gene (reference sequence). The CDR3 length is 16 residues. Trimming removed 2 bases at V and 0 bases at J, with 11 bases between. The full variable domain, with the rest looked up from reference TRBV13 and TRBJ1-3, is AAGVIQSPRHLIKEKRETATLKCYPIPRHDTVYWYQQGPGQDPQFLISFYEKMQSDKGSIPDRFSAQQFSDYHSELNMSSLELGDSALYFCASSLLVVDSGNTIYFGEGSWLTVV.

This clonotype appeared many times. The chain couples TRBV20-1 to TRBJ2-7, with 9 bases fitting TRBD1. Germline V gene sequence: CDR1 DFQATT, CDR2 SNEGSKA (reference sequence). The CDR3 covers 13 residues. The V gene end was trimmed by 3 bases and the J gene end by 5 bases; junction bases not matched to a gene: 5. The CDR3 loop is CSASGTGLDEQYF. As DNA, the CDR3 is TGCAGTGCTAGTGGGACAGGGCTAGACGAGCAGTACTTC.

This clonotype is labeled medium-sized. The chain links TRBV18 to TRBJ2-1; 10 positions match TRBD2. Germline assignment: CDR1 KGHSH and CDR2 LQKENI. V lost 2 bases and J lost 6; bases outside the gene matches: 10. This CDR3 is built from 17 residues. CDR3 DNA sequence: TGTGCCAGCTCACCAAATCCGCTAGCGGGGGACCCCAATGAGCAGTTCTTC. Protein product: CASSPNPLAGDPNEQFF.

This clonotype is labeled as medium-sized. J is TRBJ1-4 and V is TRBV18, with D perhaps matching TRBD1 (5 bases). Per germline, CDR1 KGHSH and CDR2 LQKENI. The V end lost 0 bases, the J end lost 4 bases, and 12 bases lay between the germline ends. The CDR3 length is 16 residues. The chain's CDR3 is CASSPPQGAGNEKLFF. The CDR3, as DNA: TGTGCCAGCTCACCACCGCAGGGCGCGGGTAATGAAAAACTGTTTTTT.

This clonotype qualifies as medium-sized. For the CDR3, the DNA is TGTGCCAGCACCCGACAGGGTAATGGAAACACCATATATTTT. This sequence encodes CASTRQGNGNTIYF. V gene TRBV7-2 combines with J gene TRBJ1-3; TRBD1 matches at 7 bases. The trim removed 7 bases at V and 3 bases at J, leaving 6 bases unmatched. The CDR3 contains 14 residues. Germline values: CDR1 SGHTA, CDR2 FQGNSA.

Sample share makes this clonotype medium-sized. The rearrangement uses TRBV28 and TRBJ1-2; 9 bases fit TRBD1. The CDR3 runs to 15 residues. Per the germline V gene, CDR1 is MDHEN and CDR2 is SYDVKM. J gave up 6 bases and V 5 bases, and 10 bases lay outside the gene matches. The CDR3 coding sequence is TGTGCCAGCAGTCCCGGGACAGGGTATGGGCATGGCTACACCTTC. Translated, it gives CASSPGTGYGHGYTF.